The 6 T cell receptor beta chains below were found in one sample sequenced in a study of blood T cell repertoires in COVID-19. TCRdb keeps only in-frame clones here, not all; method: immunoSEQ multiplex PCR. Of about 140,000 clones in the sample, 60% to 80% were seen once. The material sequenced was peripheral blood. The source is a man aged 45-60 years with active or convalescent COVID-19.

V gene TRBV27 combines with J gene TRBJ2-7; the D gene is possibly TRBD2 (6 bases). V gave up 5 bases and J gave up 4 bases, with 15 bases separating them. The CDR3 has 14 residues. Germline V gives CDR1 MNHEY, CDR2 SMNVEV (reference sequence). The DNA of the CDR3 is TGTGCCAGCAGTCCTCTAGCGAGAATTTACGAGCAGTACTTC. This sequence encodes CASSPLARIYEQYF.

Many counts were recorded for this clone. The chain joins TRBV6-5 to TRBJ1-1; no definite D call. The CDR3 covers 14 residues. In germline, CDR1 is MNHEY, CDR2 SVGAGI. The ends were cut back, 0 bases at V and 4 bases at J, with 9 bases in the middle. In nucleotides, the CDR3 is TGTGCCAGCAGTTACTCTCCGGGTGGCACTGAAGCTTTCTTT. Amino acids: CASSYSPGGTEAFF.

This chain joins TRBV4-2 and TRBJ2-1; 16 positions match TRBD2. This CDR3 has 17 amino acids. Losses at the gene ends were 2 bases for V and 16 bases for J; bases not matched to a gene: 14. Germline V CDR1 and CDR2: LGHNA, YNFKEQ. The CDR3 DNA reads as TGTGCCAGCAGCCAACACACGGGACTAGCGGGAGGGGGTGTCCGATTCTTC. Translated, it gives CASSQHTGLAGGGVRFF.

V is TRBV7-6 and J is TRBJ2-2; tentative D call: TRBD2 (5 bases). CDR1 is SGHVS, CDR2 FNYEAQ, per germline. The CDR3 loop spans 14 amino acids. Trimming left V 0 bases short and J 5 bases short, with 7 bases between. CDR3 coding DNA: TGTGCCAGCAGCTTAGCGGGAGTTACCGGGGAGCTGTTTTTT. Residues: CASSLAGVTGELFF.

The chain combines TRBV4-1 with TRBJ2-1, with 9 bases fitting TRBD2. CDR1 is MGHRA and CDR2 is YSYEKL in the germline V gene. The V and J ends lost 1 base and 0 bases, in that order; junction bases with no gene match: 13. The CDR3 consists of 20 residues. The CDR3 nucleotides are TGCGCCAGCAGCCAAGCGGGAGGCGGGAGGGCCCGGAGCTCCTACAATGAGCAGTTCTTC. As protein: CASSQAGGGRARSSYNEQFF.

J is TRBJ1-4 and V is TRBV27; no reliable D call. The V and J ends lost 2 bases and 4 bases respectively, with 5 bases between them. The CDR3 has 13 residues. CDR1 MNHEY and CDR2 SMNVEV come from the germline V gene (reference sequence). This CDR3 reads CASSLQVNEKLFF. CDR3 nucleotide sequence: TGTGCCAGCAGTTTACAGGTTAATGAAAAACTGTTTTTT.